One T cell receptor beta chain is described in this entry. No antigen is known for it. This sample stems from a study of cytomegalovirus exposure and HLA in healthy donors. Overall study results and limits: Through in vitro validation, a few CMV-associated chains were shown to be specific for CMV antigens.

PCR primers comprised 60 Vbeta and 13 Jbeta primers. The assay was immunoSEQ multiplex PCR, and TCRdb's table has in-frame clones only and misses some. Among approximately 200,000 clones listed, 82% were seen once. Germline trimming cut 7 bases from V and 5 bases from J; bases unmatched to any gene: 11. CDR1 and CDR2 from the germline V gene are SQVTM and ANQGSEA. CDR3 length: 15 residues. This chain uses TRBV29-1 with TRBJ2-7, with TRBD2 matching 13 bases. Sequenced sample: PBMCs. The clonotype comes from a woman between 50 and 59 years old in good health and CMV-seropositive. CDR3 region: CSATGGTSGMDEQYF. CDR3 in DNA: TGCAGCGCCACAGGCGGGACTAGCGGGATGGACGAGCAGTACTTC.